Listed below are T cell receptor beta chains from one sample, sequenced in a study of T cell changes during pregnancy in multiple sclerosis. The table came from immunoSEQ multiplex PCR; TCRdb's copy has only in-frame clones and leaves some out. The sample shows over 25,000 clones, 70% to 90% of them seen only once. Source: CD8+ T cells from peripheral blood mononuclear cells, taken before pregnancy. The receptors here all came from a female donor with multiple sclerosis, enrolled in a pregnancy study. The CDR3 runs from the conserved cysteine through the conserved F or W. Each record gives: D gene, V gene, J gene, clone size, CDR3 protein, CDR3 DNA. The D gene is left open where the match is weak. Rows may omit the clone size; those that give it use once, few, many or a size class.

NA	TRBV5-8	TRBJ2-5	NA	CASSGRATETQETQYF	TGTGCCAGCAGCGGACGTGCGACAGAGACTCAAGAGACCCAGTACTTC
TRBD1	TRBV2	TRBJ1-1	NA	CASRVTQGGYTEAFF	TGTGCCAGCAGGGTAACACAGGGGGGATACACTGAAGCTTTCTTT
TRBD1	TRBV7-8	TRBJ1-6	NA	CASSLETGSSSPLHF	TGTGCCAGCAGCTTAGAGACAGGGTCGAGTTCACCCCTCCACTTT
TRBD1	TRBV27	TRBJ2-7	NA	CASSLRRTGPEYEQYF	TGTGCCAGCAGTTTACGTAGGACAGGTCCTGAGTACGAGCAGTACTTC
TRBD2	TRBV27	TRBJ2-3	NA	CASSLASGASTDTQYF	TGTGCCAGCAGTTTAGCTAGCGGGGCTAGCACAGATACGCAGTATTTT
NA	TRBV6-5	TRBJ1-2	once	CASSYNTPGDGYTF	TGTGCCAGCAGTTACAACACCCCAGGGGATGGCTACACCTTC
NA	TRBV19	TRBJ1-2	NA	CASSPVPGGRGYTF	TGTGCCAGTAGTCCGGTGCCGGGGGGACGGGGCTACACCTTC
NA	TRBV9	TRBJ1-1	NA	CASSVVRGSTEAFF	TGTGCCAGCAGCGTAGTAAGGGGAAGCACTGAAGCTTTCTTT
NA	TRBV9	TRBJ2-1	NA	CASSVSLAPPYEQFF	TGTGCCAGCAGCGTATCACTCGCCCCCCCGTATGAGCAGTTCTTC
NA	TRBV30	TRBJ2-4	NA	CAWSVREAIGTGNIQYF	TGTGCCTGGAGTGTACGAGAAGCGATAGGAACAGGGAACATTCAGTACTTC
NA	TRBV5-6	TRBJ2-7	NA	CASSLQGNFYEQYF	TGTGCCAGCAGCTTACAGGGAAACTTCTACGAGCAGTACTTC
NA	TRBV6-1	TRBJ1-2	NA	CASRNGGGYTF	TGTGCCAGCAGGAACGGAGGGGGCTACACCTTC
NA	TRBV28	TRBJ2-7	NA	CASSFLGTYEQYF	TGTGCCAGCAGTTTCTTGGGCACCTACGAGCAGTACTTC
TRBD1	TRBV19	TRBJ1-5	NA	CASNRGVNNQPQHF	TGTGCCAGTAACAGGGGTGTAAACAATCAGCCCCAGCATTTT
NA	TRBV7-3	TRBJ2-3	NA	CASSLSGGPIADTQYF	TGTGCCAGCAGCTTAAGCGGGGGCCCTATCGCAGATACGCAGTATTTT
TRBD1	TRBV30	TRBJ1-1	few	CAWSVRGTGAEAFF	TGTGCCTGGAGTGTACGAGGGACAGGGGCTGAAGCTTTCTTT
TRBD1	TRBV30	TRBJ2-3	NA	CAWGYSLGTGWGVDTQYF	TGTGCCTGGGGTTACTCGCTGGGGACAGGTTGGGGGGTTGATACGCAGTATTTT
NA	TRBV2	TRBJ2-3	NA	CASGGARTDTQYF	TGTGCCAGTGGAGGAGCTCGCACAGATACGCAGTATTTT
TRBD1	TRBV13	TRBJ1-2	NA	CASSLQGVSYGYTF	TGTGCCAGCAGCCTACAGGGGGTCTCCTATGGCTACACCTTC
TRBD1	TRBV28	TRBJ2-7	NA	CASSLDPYTGAGTEQYF	TGTGCCAGCAGTTTAGATCCGTACACAGGGGCCGGGACCGAGCAGTACTTC
NA	TRBV6-6	TRBJ2-5	NA	CASSYSRAEETQYF	TGTGCCAGCAGTTACTCGAGGGCGGAAGAGACCCAGTACTTC
NA	TRBV9	TRBJ2-3	NA	CASSEVQGWPDTQYF	TGTGCCAGCAGCGAAGTACAGGGATGGCCAGATACGCAGTATTTT
NA	TRBV4-1	TRBJ1-3	NA	CASSQVKGLSGNTIYF	TGCGCCAGCAGCCAAGTCAAGGGGCTCTCTGGAAACACCATATATTTT
NA	TRBV6-5	TRBJ1-2	NA	CASSYSGAGGYTF	TGTGCCAGCAGTTACTCAGGGGCTGGGGGCTACACCTTC
TRBD1	TRBV19	TRBJ1-2	NA	CASSIDRQGPLFRFTGYTF	TGTGCCAGTAGTATAGACCGACAGGGGCCTCTCTTTCGGTTTACTGGCTACACCTTC
NA	TRBV6-1	TRBJ2-7	NA	CASSELTRGNNEQYF	TGTGCCAGCAGTGAACTCACCAGGGGAAATAACGAGCAGTACTTC
TRBD1	TRBV5-6	TRBJ2-3	NA	CASSLGDSRATDTQYF	TGTGCCAGCAGCTTGGGGGACAGTCGTGCAACAGATACGCAGTATTTT
TRBD1	TRBV7-7	TRBJ2-7	NA	CASSQGQGSSYEQYF	TGTGCTAGCAGCCAGGGACAGGGAAGCTCCTACGAGCAGTACTTC
TRBD1	TRBV19	TRBJ1-1	many	CASIMGQGARTEAFF	TGTGCCAGTATAATGGGACAGGGGGCGCGGACTGAAGCTTTCTTT
TRBD2	TRBV27	TRBJ2-1	NA	CASSLILRGGLHEQFF	TGTGCCAGCAGTTTAATACTGCGGGGGGGCCTCCATGAGCAGTTCTTC
NA	TRBV11-2	TRBJ1-4	NA	CASSRRGGNEKLFF	TGTGCCAGCAGCCGGAGAGGGGGTAATGAAAAACTGTTTTTT
TRBD1	TRBV28	TRBJ1-6	once	CASSYPATGSSYNSPLHF	TGTGCCAGCAGTTACCCGGCGACAGGGAGCTCCTATAATTCACCCCTCCACTTT
TRBD2	TRBV5-1	TRBJ2-7	NA	CASSLSGTAYEQYF	TGCGCCAGCAGCTTGAGCGGGACGGCCTACGAGCAGTACTTC
NA	TRBV13	TRBJ2-7	NA	CASSRAGALVYEQYF	TGTGCCAGCAGCCGGGCGGGGGCCTTGGTCTACGAGCAGTACTTC
NA	TRBV18	TRBJ2-7	NA	CASSPSSPGHPSGGYEQYF	TGTGCCAGCTCACCGTCAAGCCCGGGACACCCTTCGGGTGGCTACGAGCAGTACTTC
NA	TRBV25-1	TRBJ1-2	NA	CASSDSVLNYGYTF	TGTGCCAGCAGTGACTCGGTCCTCAACTATGGCTACACCTTC
NA	TRBV19	TRBJ1-1	NA	CASRRDGAGEAFF	TGTGCCAGTAGGCGGGACGGCGCGGGCGAAGCTTTCTTT
NA	TRBV6-1	TRBJ1-5	NA	CASSEDTGSGNQPQHF	TGTGCCAGCAGTGAAGATACAGGAAGCGGCAATCAGCCCCAGCATTTT
NA	TRBV6-5	TRBJ1-2	NA	CASSYHPGGDGYTF	TGTGCCAGCAGTTACCACCCTGGGGGGGATGGCTACACCTTC
NA	TRBV11-2	TRBJ2-5	NA	CATSPQGWGQETQYF	TGTGCCACCAGCCCCCAGGGGTGGGGGCAAGAGACCCAGTACTTC